The 13 T cell receptor beta chains reported below all come from one sample, sequenced in a study of T cell responses to AZD1222 COVID-19 vaccine. Sequencing was performed with immunoSEQ multiplex PCR; in TCRdb, only in-frame clones are kept and a portion is missing. Here the sample spans about 180,000 clones, roughly 91% being singletons. The specimen comprised peripheral blood, sampled 28 days after the second dose of the MenACWY control vaccine. These receptors came from an adult who received the MenACWY meningococcal vaccine as a control.

The chain recombines TRBV6-5 with TRBJ1-1; D is perhaps TRBD1 (6 bases). The CDR3 has 14 amino acids. The V gene lost 2 bases and the J gene lost 0 bases, with 7 bases spanning the gap. Germline V lookup: CDR1 MNHEY, CDR2 SVGAGI. In DNA, the CDR3 is TGTGCCAGCAGTTACGGACAGCTGAACACTGAAGCTTTCTTT. Protein product: CASSYGQLNTEAFF.

J is TRBJ2-3 and V is TRBV9; no reliable D call. Germline V gene sequence: CDR1 SGDLS, CDR2 YYNGEE. The V end lost 0 bases, the J end lost 5 bases, and 16 bases lay between the germline ends. The CDR3 loop spans 16 amino acids. CDR3 bases: TGTGCCAGCAGCGTAGGGCTACTCCCCTCGGGAGATACGCAGTATTTT. Amino acids: CASSVGLLPSGDTQYF.

This clone was counted once. J is TRBJ2-1 and V is TRBV7-2, with a weak D call TRBD2 (5 bases). This CDR3 has 14 amino acids. From germline, CDR1 is SGHTA and CDR2 FQGNSA. V lost 1 base and J lost 6, with 10 bases in between. CDR3 nucleotide sequence: TGTGCCAGCAGCTTAGTTAGCGTTGGCAATGAGCAGTTCTTC. It encodes CASSLVSVGNEQFF.

CDR3 in DNA: TGTGCCAGCAGCCAAGATCTAAGGGGAAACTACGAGCAGTACTTC. This translates into CASSQDLRGNYEQYF. The J gene is TRBJ2-7, the V gene TRBV3-1 (or the pseudogene TRBV3-2); possible D gene TRBD1, 5 bases. V was cut by 0 bases and J by 3 bases, with 12 bases left in between. This CDR3 is built from 15 residues. Germline CDR1 LGHDT, CDR2 YNNKEL (reference sequence).

This chain's CDR3 is CASSRERGTGEAFF. In DNA, the CDR3 is TGTGCCAGCAGCCGAGAGCGCGGGACAGGGGAAGCTTTCTTT. The chain is built from TRBV4-2 and TRBJ1-1; TRBD1 agrees at 9 bases. V lost 4 bases and J lost 8; bases outside the gene matches: 8. The CDR3 runs to 14 residues. The germline V gene encodes CDR1 LGHNA and CDR2 YNFKEQ.

The chain is built from TRBV7-3 and TRBJ1-1; perhaps TRBD1 as D (5 bases). This CDR3 has 15 residues. Germline V gene sequence: CDR1 SGHTA, CDR2 FQGTGA. Trimming left V 0 bases short and J 4 bases short, with 12 bases between. The CDR3 region is CASSLTAGVATEAFF. The DNA of the CDR3 is TGTGCCAGCAGCTTAACGGCGGGGGTGGCCACTGAAGCTTTCTTT.

The rearrangement joins TRBV2 to TRBJ2-2; 9 bases are a match to TRBD2. Germline CDR1 SNHLY, CDR2 FYNNEI. The CDR3 spans 15 residues. The J segment lost 5 bases and the V segment lost 3 bases, leaving 4 bases of the junction unmatched. The chain's CDR3 is CASSDSGGRTGELFF. In DNA, the CDR3 is TGTGCCAGCAGTGATAGCGGGGGACGGACCGGGGAGCTGTTTTTT.

This rearrangement joins TRBV7-9 to TRBJ1-2, with D uncertain. The CDR3 runs to 15 residues. V was clipped by 1 base and J by 6 bases, with 15 bases between them. CDR1 is SEHNR, CDR2 FQNEAQ, per germline (reference sequence). The CDR3 bases are TGTGCCAGCAGCTTAGAGGCGGGAGGCCTCCATGGCTACACCTTC. Translated, it gives CASSLEAGGLHGYTF.

This sequence joins TRBV6-5 and TRBJ2-2; TRBD1 agrees at 8 bases. Trimming cost V 9 bases and J 6 bases; bases outside gene matches: 3. Germline V gene data show CDR1 as MNHEY and CDR2 as SVGAGI. This CDR3 has 12 residues. CDR3 loop: CASQGAPGELFF. The CDR3, as DNA: TGTGCCAGTCAGGGGGCTCCCGGGGAGCTGTTTTTT.

This chain joins TRBV7-2 and TRBJ1-2, with D tentatively TRBD1 (6 bases). The CDR3 sequence is 15 residues long. Germline assignment: CDR1 SGHTA and CDR2 FQGNSA. V shed 1 base and J shed 1 base, with 10 bases lying between them. The CDR3 spells CASSLVQGGNYGYTF. DNA of the CDR3: TGTGCCAGCAGCTTAGTACAGGGCGGTAACTATGGCTACACCTTC.

The chain carries TRBV29-1 and TRBJ2-7; D tentatively reads TRBD1 or TRBD2 (6 bases each). This CDR3 has 13 residues. V lost 1 base to trimming and J lost 5 bases, with 12 bases between them. Germline V lookup: CDR1 SQVTM, CDR2 ANQGSEA. Written as DNA, the CDR3 is TGCAGCGTTGAAGGGCTGGGGGGCAACGAGCAGTACTTC. This codes for CSVEGLGGNEQYF.

The genes are TRBV28 and TRBJ1-1; D unclear. CDR3 length: 13 residues. Looked up from germline, CDR1 is MDHEN and CDR2 is SYDVKM. V was shortened by 3 bases and J by 11 bases, with 16 bases between the two germline ends. The CDR3 spells CASSLKRTIAAFF. The DNA of the CDR3 is TGTGCCAGCAGTTTGAAAAGGACGATCGCGGCTTTCTTT.

The chain joins TRBV7-2 to TRBJ1-3; D is perhaps TRBD1 (6 bases). The germline V and J ends were trimmed by 1 base and 1 base, with 17 bases remaining between them. The CDR3 is made up of 18 amino acids. CDR1 SGHTA and CDR2 FQGNSA come from the germline V gene. The CDR3 region has the DNA TGTGCCAGCAGCTTAGGAGGAACAGGGCTTGCATCTGGAAACACCATATATTTT. This sequence encodes CASSLGGTGLASGNTIYF.